The 29 T cell receptor beta chains reported below all come from one sample, sequenced in a study of cytomegalovirus exposure and HLA in healthy donors (dated by TCRdb to the late 2010s). To prepare the library, the immunoSEQ multiplex PCR assay was applied. For the multiplex PCR, a mixture combining 60 forward primers for TCR Vbeta segments and 13 reverse primers for TCR Jbeta segments was used. As stored in TCRdb, this immuneACCESS dataset retains in-frame rearrangements with V and J assigned. A fraction of the clones does not appear; measured against another copy, unresolved V genes explain less than half of the discrepancy, and the remainder lacks a known reason. This sample has approximately 140,000 clones in its table, and roughly 76% of those were observed once. The ten largest clones capture 3.5% to 4% of the sample. Sequenced sample: PBMCs. The receptor source for this set is a young man in good health and CMV-seronegative.

The chain employs TRBV11-1 and TRBJ1-4, with TRBD1 identical over 11 bases. CDR1 is SGHAT, CDR2 FQDESV, per germline (reference sequence). This CDR3 is 15 amino acids long. The V gene end was trimmed by 5 bases and the J gene end by 10 bases; junction bases not matched to a gene: 9. CDR3 amino acids: CASSAPGTGGGKLFF. The CDR3 DNA reads as TGTGCCAGCAGCGCTCCCGGGACAGGGGGTGGAAAACTGTTTTTT.

This clone was detected a few times. The rearrangement joins TRBV30 to TRBJ1-2; possible D gene TRBD1, 5 bases. V was pared by 0 bases and J by 1 base, with 15 bases between. The CDR3 consists of 16 residues. Germline assignment: CDR1 GTSNPN and CDR2 SVGIG (reference sequence). CDR3 sequence: CAWSVLVGTYNYGYTF. CDR3 coding DNA: TGTGCCTGGAGTGTACTTGTGGGGACTTATAACTATGGCTACACCTTC.

The V and J genes are TRBV28 and TRBJ1-1; 12 bases are a match to TRBD1. J was trimmed by 2 bases and V by 8 bases; bases with no gene match: 6. There are 15 residues in the CDR3. Germline V CDR1 and CDR2: MDHEN, SYDVKM. This chain's CDR3 is CASAGTGGANTEAFF. The CDR3 DNA follows: TGTGCCAGCGCCGGGACAGGGGGCGCTAACACTGAAGCTTTCTTT.

The chain couples TRBV19 to TRBJ2-7; D possibly corresponds to TRBD2 (6 bases). Trimming removed 5 bases at V and 2 bases at J, with 19 bases between. CDR3 length: 16 residues. Germline values: CDR1 LNHDA, CDR2 SQIVND (reference sequence). The CDR3 spells CASSQSGSSVTYEQYF. DNA for the CDR3: TGTGCCAGTAGTCAATCTGGTTCTAGCGTAACCTACGAGCAGTACTTC.

The V and J genes are TRBV7-9 and TRBJ2-5; 9 bases are a match to TRBD1. Trimming removed 5 bases from V and 4 bases from J; junction bases left unmatched: 8. This CDR3 contains 15 residues. Per the germline V gene, CDR1 is SEHNR and CDR2 is FQNEAQ (reference sequence). The CDR3 protein is CASSEKTGGRETQYF. CDR3 nucleotide sequence: TGTGCCAGCAGCGAGAAGACAGGGGGACGAGAGACCCAGTACTTC.

The chain joins TRBV7-2 to TRBJ2-4; TRBD2 aligns across 7 bases. V was clipped by 4 bases and J by 6 bases; unmatched bases: 9. The CDR3 length is 15 residues. CDR1 SGHTA and CDR2 FQGNSA come from the germline V gene. The CDR3, as DNA: TGTGCCAGCAGCTCATCGACCCAGCGGGGAAACATTCAGTACTTC. Its protein product is CASSSSTQRGNIQYF. The full variable domain, rest sourced from reference TRBV7-2 and TRBJ2-4, is GAGVSQSPSNKVTEKGKDVELRCDPISGHTALYWYRQSLGQGLEFLIYFQGNSAPDKSGLPSDRFSAERTGGSVSTLTIQRTQQEDSAVYLCASSSSTQRGNIQYFGAGTRLSVL.

This clone showed up just a few times. This sequence joins TRBV10-3 and TRBJ2-7, with 14 bases fitting TRBD2. This CDR3 has 18 residues. The V segment lost 7 bases and the J segment 0 bases; nucleotides outside the gene matches: 11. Germline lookup yields CDR1 ENHRY and CDR2 SYGVKD. The DNA of the CDR3 is TGTGCCATCACCCCCGGGACTAGCGGGGGCCTGAGCTCCTACGAGCAGTACTTC. Translation: CAITPGTSGGLSSYEQYF.

This clone has more than one count but fewer than ten. The chain carries TRBV11-3 and TRBJ2-3, with 7 bases fitting TRBD1. The CDR3 spans 16 residues. The V gene end was trimmed by 6 bases and the J gene end by 5 bases; junction bases not matched to a gene: 14. Germline V CDR1 and CDR2: SGHNT, YENEEA. The CDR3 loop reads CASSHHSTGVLDTQYF. Written as DNA, the CDR3 is TGTGCCAGCAGTCATCACAGCACAGGGGTATTAGATACGCAGTATTTT.

The gene calls are TRBV7-2 and TRBJ2-5, with D unclear. The V gene's germline CDR1 is SGHTA and CDR2 FQGNSA. This CDR3 spans 12 amino acids. The V end was cut by 0 bases, the J end by 5 bases, with 4 bases between. The CDR3 sequence is CASSLASETQYF. In DNA form, the CDR3 reads TGTGCCAGCAGCTTAGCCAGTGAGACCCAGTACTTC.

This clone was recorded only once. The V gene is TRBV10-3, the J gene TRBJ2-1, with 7 bases that match TRBD1. CDR3 length: 15 residues. Per the germline V gene, CDR1 is ENHRY and CDR2 is SYGVKD. V lost 0 bases, J lost 5 bases, and 4 bases stayed unmatched. CDR3 nucleotide sequence: TGTGCCATCAGTGAGTCTAACAGGGGCGACAATGAGCAGTTCTTC. Translation gives CAISESNRGDNEQFF.

This chain links TRBV10-3 with TRBJ2-5; D is unresolved. This CDR3 is 14 amino acids long. V was trimmed by 0 bases and J by 5 bases, leaving 10 bases between them. In germline, CDR1 is ENHRY, CDR2 SYGVKD. The CDR3 bases are TGTGCCATCAGTGAGTCCGGCGGTTGGGAGACCCAGTACTTC. Translated, it gives CAISESGGWETQYF.

This chain links TRBV19 with TRBJ1-2, with 7 bases lining up with TRBD1. The CDR3 is 14 residues long. V trimming: 8 bases; J trimming: 4 bases; junction bases outside the gene matches: 10. Germline assignment: CDR1 LNHDA and CDR2 SQIVND (reference sequence). The CDR3 bases are TGTGCCAGTGAAGACAGGGTGGGAACCTATGGCTACACCTTC. This gives the protein CASEDRVGTYGYTF. Full variable domain (missing parts from reference TRBV19 and TRBJ1-2): DGGITQSPKYLFRKEGQNVTLSCEQNLNHDAMYWYRQDPGQGLRLIYYSQIVNDFQKGDIAEGYSVSREKKESFPLTVTSAQKNPTAFYLCASEDRVGTYGYTFGSGTRLTVV.

V is TRBV6-4 and J is TRBJ2-2, with D possibly TRBD2 on 6 matching bases. Germline CDR1 is MRHNA and CDR2 is SNTAGT. Trimming took off 5 bases at V and 0 bases at J, with 10 bases between the two ends. The CDR3 covers 15 residues. The CDR3 loop reads CASSRSGPNTGELFF. DNA of the CDR3: TGTGCCAGCAGTCGCAGCGGGCCGAACACCGGGGAGCTGTTTTTT.

Points on this clone: The sample contains more than one DNA sequence encoding this CDR3. The V and J genes are TRBV7-2 and TRBJ2-6, with TRBD1 matching over 7 bases. The CDR3 runs to 15 residues. V gave up 5 bases and J gave up 1 base; unmatched junction bases: 2. The germline gives CDR1 SGHTA, CDR2 FQGNSA. The CDR3 DNA follows: TGTGCCAGCAGCCAACAGGGGTCTGGGGCCAACGTCCTGACTTTC. Translation: CASSQQGSGANVLTF. Filled out from reference TRBV7-2 and TRBJ2-6, the complete variable domain reads GAGVSQSPSNKVTEKGKDVELRCDPISGHTALYWYRQSLGQGLEFLIYFQGNSAPDKSGLPSDRFSAERTGGSVSTLTIQRTQQEDSAVYLCASSQQGSGANVLTFGAGSRLTVL.

The V call is TRBV28, the J call TRBJ2-5, with a possible D match to TRBD2 (6 bases). The J call may be wrong; the DNA end is better matched by TRBJ2-7. Germline CDR1 reads MDHEN; CDR2 reads SYDVKM. The CDR3 sequence is 15 residues long. The CDR3 here is CASSLSWPGSYEQYF. DNA of the CDR3: TGTGCCAGCAGTTTAAGTTGGCCCGGGAGTTACGAGCAGTACTTC.

The chain uses TRBV28 and TRBJ2-7; perhaps TRBD2 as D (6 bases). This CDR3 is built from 15 residues. Trimming pared 6 bases from V and 1 base from J, leaving 16 bases between. Germline V gene lookup returns CDR1 MDHEN and CDR2 SYDVKM. Here the CDR3 reads CASRSPGLLSYEQYF. The CDR3, as DNA: TGTGCCAGCAGGTCACCGGGACTTCTATCCTACGAGCAGTACTTC.

This chain links TRBV6-6 with TRBJ1-1; D gene ambiguous. The CDR3 is 14 residues long. Germline loops: CDR1 MNHNY, CDR2 SVGAGI (reference sequence). The V and J ends lost 0 bases and 4 bases respectively, with 9 bases between them. The CDR3 sequence is CASSYSRGGTEAFF. DNA of the CDR3: TGTGCCAGCAGTTACTCGCGGGGAGGCACTGAAGCTTTCTTT.

This chain uses TRBV2 with TRBJ2-7, with a possible D match to TRBD1 (5 bases). Trimming left V 10 bases short and J 0 bases short, with 25 bases between. Germline loops: CDR1 SNHLY, CDR2 FYNNEI. The CDR3 loop spans 17 amino acids. The CDR3, as DNA: TGTGCCACCCAGACAGACCTCAACTCCGGTAACTCCTACGAGCAGTACTTC. Translated: CATQTDLNSGNSYEQYF.

The V call is TRBV7-8, the J call TRBJ2-2; 8 bases agree with TRBD1. The V and J ends lost 7 bases and 6 bases, in that order; junction bases with no gene match: 10. Germline loops: CDR1 SGHVS, CDR2 FQNEAQ. CDR3 length: 15 amino acids. The chain's CDR3 is CASTHRGNIAGELFF. As DNA, the CDR3 is TGTGCCAGCACCCACAGGGGGAATATTGCCGGGGAGCTGTTTTTT. Full variable domain (missing parts from reference TRBV7-8 and TRBJ2-2): GAGVSQSPRYKVAKRGQDVALRCDPISGHVSLFWYQQALGQGPEFLTYFQNEAQLDKSGLPSDRFFAERPEGSVSTLKIQRTQQEDSAVYLCASTHRGNIAGELFFGEGSRLTVL.

The rearrangement links TRBV29-1 to TRBJ1-1; D is unclear. Germline CDR1 is SQVTM and CDR2 is ANQGSEA. This CDR3 is 13 amino acids long. The CDR3 reads CRVLASSNTEAFF. CDR3 nucleotide sequence: TGCAGGGTCTTGGCATCCTCGAACACTGAAGCTTTCTTT.

As DNA, the CDR3 is TGTGCCAGCAGTTTCACGTCTGGGAGTGGCTATGAGCAGTTCTTC. Translated, it gives CASSFTSGSGYEQFF. The genes are TRBV5-5 and TRBJ2-1, with D perhaps TRBD2 (5 bases). V was shortened by 5 bases and J by 8 bases, with 20 bases between the two germline ends. The CDR3 has 15 amino acids. Germline CDR1 is SGHKS and CDR2 is YYEKEE (reference sequence).

The rearrangement joins TRBV28 to TRBJ2-7, with D maybe TRBD2 (5 bases). CDR3 length: 14 residues. V lost 4 bases to trimming and J lost 2 bases, with 12 bases between them. Germline CDR1 and CDR2: MDHEN and SYDVKM. Written as DNA, the CDR3 is TGTGCCAGCAGTTCGTTTCGGGGAGCCTACGAGCAGTACTTC. Translated: CASSSFRGAYEQYF.

Only one count was recorded for this clone. V is TRBV6-5 and J is TRBJ2-7, with 7 bases matching TRBD1. This CDR3 region has 14 residues. Germline values: CDR1 MNHEY, CDR2 SVGAGI. The V and J ends lost 6 bases and 3 bases, in that order; junction bases with no gene match: 8. The CDR3 coding sequence is TGTGCCAGCAGACTCTCGACAGGGAACTACGAGCAGTACTTC. Translated: CASRLSTGNYEQYF.

The chain is built from TRBV7-3 and TRBJ2-3, with 12 bases that match TRBD2. CDR1 and CDR2 (germline): SGHTA, FQGTGA. The CDR3 length is 15 residues. J lost 4 bases, V lost 4 bases, and 3 bases had no gene match. The CDR3, as DNA: TGTGCCAGCAGCTGGGGACTAGCGGGCGCAGATACGCAGTATTTT. This encodes CASSWGLAGADTQYF. Supplemented by reference TRBV7-3 and TRBJ2-3, the full variable domain reads GAGVSQTPSNKVTEKGKYVELRCDPISGHTALYWYRQSLGQGPEFLIYFQGTGAADDSGLPNDRFFAVRPEGSVSTLKIQRTERGDSAVYLCASSWGLAGADTQYFGPGTRLTVL.

The V call is TRBV30, the J call TRBJ1-1; 10 bases fit TRBD1. Germline lookup yields CDR1 GTSNPN and CDR2 SVGIG (reference sequence). V dropped 2 bases and J dropped 6; count of bases not matched to a gene: 12. The CDR3 covers 16 residues. The CDR3 nucleotides read TGTGCCTGGAGTTTAAAACCGGGACAGGGGTTGGCTGAAGCTTTCTTT. This gives the protein CAWSLKPGQGLAEAFF.

The chain has TRBV16 and TRBJ2-7; no clear D. Germline lookup yields CDR1 KGHSY and CDR2 FQNENV. The ends were cut back, 0 bases at V and 9 bases at J, with 15 bases in the middle. This CDR3 has 14 amino acids. The CDR3 region is CASSQSYTAPGQYF. The CDR3 DNA reads TGTGCCAGCAGCCAATCGTACACAGCTCCCGGGCAGTACTTC.

V usage is TRBV5-1 and J usage is TRBJ2-1; unclear D gene. Looked up from germline, CDR1 is SGHRS and CDR2 is YFSETQ. V lost 2 bases and J lost 8, with 26 bases in between. The CDR3 sequence is 18 residues long. The CDR3 DNA follows: TGCGCCAGCAGCTTTCGTTTAGGCTTGGCGGTCGAGAGAGATGAGCAGTTCTTC. Residues: CASSFRLGLAVERDEQFF.

The chain employs TRBV13 and TRBJ1-2; D is undetermined. This CDR3 contains 13 residues. V was pared by 4 bases and J by 2 bases, with 8 bases between. Germline CDR1 reads PRHDT; CDR2 reads FYEKMQ (reference sequence). The CDR3 spells CASSSSPNYGYTF. The CDR3 region has the DNA TGTGCCAGCAGCTCGAGCCCGAACTATGGCTACACCTTC.

The chain combines TRBV6-4 with TRBJ2-3; the D gene is possibly TRBD2 (5 bases). Trimming took off 6 bases at V and 0 bases at J, with 13 bases between the two ends. This CDR3 has 15 amino acids. Germline CDR1 MRHNA, CDR2 SNTAGT. CDR3 loop: CASSPTSGSTDTQYF. CDR3 coding DNA: TGTGCCAGCAGCCCGACGAGCGGAAGCACAGATACGCAGTATTTT.